The rows below give T cell receptor beta chains drawn from one sample of a study of T cells in Graves' hyperthyroidism and ophthalmopathy. TCRdb redid the calling of the multiplex PCR reads with MiXCR, one entry per CDR3 protein. The sample has fewer than 600,000 distinct CDR3 sequences, around 15% seen once. The material sequenced was blood. The receptors here all came from a woman in her thirties or forties with Graves' hyperthyroidism. Both conserved end residues are part of each CDR3. Fields, in order: J gene, V gene, D gene, clone size, CDR3 protein, CDR3 DNA. A D gene is named only where the DNA matches it firmly. Rows may omit the clone size; those that give it use once, few, many or a size class.

j_call: TRBJ2-1
v_call: TRBV12-5
d_call: .
clone_size: many
cdr3_aa: CASGLDRSGEQFF
cdr3_nt: TGTGCTAGTGGTTTGGACAGGTCCGGTGAGCAGTTCTTC

j_call: TRBJ2-1
v_call: TRBV4-1
d_call: TRBD1
clone_size: .
cdr3_aa: CASSQRQGAASYNEQFF
cdr3_nt: TGCGCCAGCAGCCAACGACAGGGGGCGGCATCCTACAATGAGCAGTTCTTC

j_call: TRBJ2-2
v_call: TRBV20-1
d_call: .
clone_size: many
cdr3_aa: CSARLGQSTGELFF
cdr3_nt: TGCAGTGCTAGATTGGGGCAGTCCACCGGGGAGCTGTTTTTT

j_call: TRBJ2-3
v_call: TRBV7-3
d_call: TRBD1
clone_size: many
cdr3_aa: CASSAQDRGPDTQYF
cdr3_nt: TGTGCCAGCAGCGCTCAGGACAGGGGTCCAGATACGCAGTATTTT

j_call: TRBJ2-5
v_call: TRBV6-1
d_call: TRBD1
clone_size: .
cdr3_aa: CASSEASGQVPRETQYF
cdr3_nt: TGTGCCAGCAGTGAAGCATCGGGACAGGTTCCACGCGAGACCCAGTACTTC

j_call: TRBJ2-7
v_call: TRBV30
d_call: TRBD1
clone_size: many
cdr3_aa: CAWRRQGVDEQYF
cdr3_nt: TGTGCCTGGAGGCGACAGGGGGTGGACGAGCAGTACTTC

j_call: TRBJ2-1
v_call: TRBV19
d_call: .
clone_size: .
cdr3_aa: CASSIPGLHLGEQFF
cdr3_nt: TGTGCCAGTAGTATCCCGGGACTCCATCTGGGGGAGCAGTTCTTC

j_call: TRBJ2-1
v_call: TRBV25-1
d_call: TRBD2
clone_size: many
cdr3_aa: CASSPGGLAGRGNEQFF
cdr3_nt: TGTGCCAGCAGCCCGGGGGGACTAGCGGGACGGGGCAATGAGCAGTTCTTC

j_call: TRBJ1-5
v_call: TRBV12-3/TRBV12-4
d_call: TRBD1
clone_size: many
cdr3_aa: CASSTGTGSNQPQHF
cdr3_nt: TGTGCCAGCAGTACCGGGACAGGGAGCAATCAGCCCCAGCATTTT

j_call: TRBJ1-3
v_call: TRBV3-1
d_call: .
clone_size: many
cdr3_aa: CASSQGSGNTIYF
cdr3_nt: TGTGCCAGCAGCCAAGGCTCTGGAAACACCATATATTTT

j_call: TRBJ2-5
v_call: TRBV6-5
d_call: .
clone_size: .
cdr3_aa: CASSYSKSGYQETQYF
cdr3_nt: TGTGCCAGCAGTTACTCGAAGAGCGGGTACCAAGAGACCCAGTACTTC

j_call: TRBJ2-4
v_call: TRBV19
d_call: .
clone_size: few
cdr3_aa: CASSIDRHGNIQYF
cdr3_nt: TGTGCCAGTAGTATAGATAGACACGGAAACATTCAGTACTTC

j_call: TRBJ2-7
v_call: TRBV7-2
d_call: .
clone_size: many
cdr3_aa: CASSLARTTYEQYF
cdr3_nt: TGTGCCAGCAGCTTAGCGCGCACGACCTACGAGCAGTACTTC

j_call: TRBJ2-5
v_call: TRBV2
d_call: .
clone_size: .
cdr3_aa: CASSEAPGGRETQYF
cdr3_nt: TGTGCCAGCAGTGAAGCGCCTGGGGGTAGAGAGACCCAGTACTTC

j_call: TRBJ1-1
v_call: TRBV30
d_call: TRBD1
clone_size: .
cdr3_aa: CASKGGTGGRNTEAFF
cdr3_nt: TGTGCCTCAAAGGGCGGGACAGGGGGAAGAAACACTGAAGCTTTCTTT

j_call: TRBJ2-2
v_call: TRBV20-1
d_call: .
clone_size: .
cdr3_aa: CSASALRPNTGELFF
cdr3_nt: TGCAGTGCTAGTGCTCTACGCCCGAACACCGGGGAGCTGTTTTTT

j_call: TRBJ2-1
v_call: TRBV7-3
d_call: .
clone_size: many
cdr3_aa: CASSLGLVAFDEQFF
cdr3_nt: TGTGCCAGCAGCTTAGGTTTGGTAGCGTTCGATGAGCAGTTCTTC

j_call: TRBJ1-1
v_call: TRBV5-5
d_call: .
clone_size: few
cdr3_aa: CASSLGSGGDTEAFF
cdr3_nt: TGTGCCAGCAGCTTGGGTTCTGGGGGAGACACTGAAGCTTTCTTT

j_call: TRBJ2-7
v_call: TRBV7-2
d_call: .
clone_size: few
cdr3_aa: CASSFSGFLYYEQYF
cdr3_nt: TGTGCCAGCAGCTTCTCCGGGTTCCTCTACTACGAGCAGTACTTC

j_call: TRBJ2-1
v_call: TRBV7-3
d_call: TRBD2
clone_size: many
cdr3_aa: CASSTRLAGGNNEQFF
cdr3_nt: TGTGCCAGCAGCACTCGACTAGCGGGAGGTAACAATGAGCAGTTCTTC

j_call: TRBJ1-2
v_call: TRBV12-3/TRBV12-4
d_call: .
clone_size: .
cdr3_aa: CASSPGGGTYGYTF
cdr3_nt: TGTGCCAGCAGCCCGGGGGGGGGGACCTATGGCTACACCTTC

j_call: TRBJ2-3
v_call: TRBV28
d_call: .
clone_size: many
cdr3_aa: CASYISEDTQYF
cdr3_nt: TGTGCCAGCTATATAAGCGAAGATACGCAGTATTTT

j_call: TRBJ2-7
v_call: TRBV20-1
d_call: TRBD2
clone_size: many
cdr3_aa: CSARDEGAGGRYEQYF
cdr3_nt: TGCAGTGCTAGAGATGAAGGAGCGGGAGGGCGGTACGAGCAGTACTTC

j_call: TRBJ2-1
v_call: TRBV10-1
d_call: TRBD2
clone_size: .
cdr3_aa: CASSESRLAGGNEQFF
cdr3_nt: TGCGCCAGCAGTGAGTCCCGACTAGCGGGGGGAAATGAGCAGTTCTTC

j_call: TRBJ2-3
v_call: TRBV27
d_call: TRBD1
clone_size: many
cdr3_aa: CASRRTGYTDTQYF
cdr3_nt: TGTGCCAGCAGGCGGACAGGGTACACAGATACGCAGTATTTT

j_call: TRBJ1-1
v_call: TRBV19
d_call: .
clone_size: .
cdr3_aa: CASSIFGATGTMNTEAFF
cdr3_nt: TGTGCCAGTAGTATCTTCGGGGCGACCGGAACAATGAACACTGAAGCTTTCTTT

j_call: TRBJ2-3
v_call: TRBV10-3
d_call: TRBD1
clone_size: .
cdr3_aa: CAISDRGRSTDTQYF
cdr3_nt: TGTGCCATCAGTGACAGGGGGCGAAGCACAGATACGCAGTATTTT

j_call: TRBJ1-5
v_call: TRBV28
d_call: .
clone_size: .
cdr3_aa: CASSPRTKGWDQPQHF
cdr3_nt: TGTGCCAGCAGTCCCCGGACAAAGGGTTGGGATCAGCCCCAGCATTTT

j_call: TRBJ2-7
v_call: TRBV5-6
d_call: .
clone_size: few
cdr3_aa: CASSLVLVSSSYEQYF
cdr3_nt: TGTGCCAGCAGCTTGGTGCTGGTCTCCAGCTCCTACGAGCAGTACTTC

j_call: TRBJ1-6
v_call: TRBV6-1
d_call: TRBD1
clone_size: many
cdr3_aa: CASSEGTGPNSPLHF
cdr3_nt: TGTGCCAGCAGTGAGGGGACAGGACCTAATTCACCCCTCCACTTT

j_call: TRBJ1-1
v_call: TRBV20-1
d_call: .
clone_size: .
cdr3_aa: CSARGGLRVNAEAFF
cdr3_nt: TGCAGTGCTAGAGGCGGGTTGCGGGTGAACGCTGAAGCTTTCTTT

j_call: TRBJ2-1
v_call: TRBV3-1
d_call: .
clone_size: .
cdr3_aa: CASSPGGSGLLAQFF
cdr3_nt: TGTGCCAGCAGCCCCGGGGGTAGCGGCCTACTAGCGCAGTTCTTC

j_call: TRBJ2-6
v_call: TRBV6-2/TRBV6-3
d_call: .
clone_size: .
cdr3_aa: CASSRSQGTGANVLTF
cdr3_nt: TGTGCCAGCAGTAGGAGCCAGGGCACTGGGGCCAACGTCCTGACTTTC

j_call: TRBJ1-3
v_call: TRBV28
d_call: .
clone_size: .
cdr3_aa: CASSFRNSGSTIYF
cdr3_nt: TGTGCCAGCAGTTTCAGGAACTCTGGAAGCACCATATATTTT

j_call: TRBJ2-7
v_call: TRBV5-4
d_call: TRBD1
clone_size: .
cdr3_aa: CASSLAGQGSSYEQYF
cdr3_nt: TGTGCCAGCAGCTTGGCCGGACAGGGGAGCTCCTACGAGCAGTACTTC

j_call: TRBJ2-5
v_call: TRBV5-6
d_call: TRBD2
clone_size: many
cdr3_aa: CASSRLAGGLETQYF
cdr3_nt: TGTGCCAGCAGTCGACTAGCGGGAGGGTTGGAGACCCAGTACTTC

j_call: TRBJ2-7
v_call: TRBV28
d_call: .
clone_size: many
cdr3_aa: CASRLNYEQYF
cdr3_nt: TGTGCCAGCAGGCTCAATTACGAGCAGTACTTC

j_call: TRBJ2-1
v_call: TRBV4-1
d_call: TRBD1
clone_size: .
cdr3_aa: CASSQGPGQGSYNEQFF
cdr3_nt: TGCGCCAGCAGCCAAGGCCCGGGACAGGGGTCCTACAATGAGCAGTTCTTC

j_call: TRBJ2-3
v_call: TRBV9
d_call: TRBD2
clone_size: .
cdr3_aa: CASSVELAGITDTQYF
cdr3_nt: TGTGCCAGCAGCGTAGAACTAGCGGGGATCACAGATACGCAGTATTTT

j_call: TRBJ2-5
v_call: TRBV11-2
d_call: .
clone_size: many
cdr3_aa: CASSPVGETQYF
cdr3_nt: TGTGCCAGCAGCCCCGTCGGGGAGACCCAGTACTTC

j_call: TRBJ2-3
v_call: TRBV30
d_call: TRBD2
clone_size: .
cdr3_aa: CAWRGGLAGPGDTQYF
cdr3_nt: TGTGCCTGGAGGGGGGGACTAGCGGGGCCAGGAGATACGCAGTATTTT

j_call: TRBJ2-5
v_call: TRBV9
d_call: .
clone_size: many
cdr3_aa: CASSVAQGTVETQYF
cdr3_nt: TGTGCCAGCAGCGTAGCCCAAGGCACCGTTGAGACCCAGTACTTC

j_call: TRBJ2-5
v_call: TRBV15
d_call: TRBD1
clone_size: few
cdr3_aa: CATSRDKGQGETQYF
cdr3_nt: TGTGCCACCAGCAGAGATAAGGGACAGGGAGAGACCCAGTACTTC

j_call: TRBJ1-2
v_call: TRBV24-1
d_call: TRBD1
clone_size: .
cdr3_aa: CATSEPDRAYGYTF
cdr3_nt: TGTGCCACCAGTGAGCCGGACAGGGCCTATGGCTACACCTTC

j_call: TRBJ2-5
v_call: TRBV5-4
d_call: .
clone_size: few
cdr3_aa: CASSFTDESAQYF
cdr3_nt: TGTGCCAGCAGCTTCACTGACGAATCAGCCCAGTACTTC

j_call: TRBJ1-5
v_call: TRBV28
d_call: .
clone_size: few
cdr3_aa: CASSLVSNNQPQHF
cdr3_nt: TGTGCCAGCAGTTTAGTTTCCAATAATCAGCCCCAGCATTTT

j_call: TRBJ2-1
v_call: TRBV28
d_call: TRBD2
clone_size: .
cdr3_aa: CASRTSADEQFF
cdr3_nt: TGTGCCAGCAGGACTAGCGCCGATGAGCAGTTCTTC